What follows are 15 T cell receptor beta chains derived from one specimen sequenced in a study of beta chain features in type 1 diabetes. The study reverse transcribed the entire isolated RNA, so it sequenced expressed TCRB transcripts. Produced via immunoSEQ multiplex PCR; TCRdb's table is partial and in-frame only. Found here are hundreds of thousands of clones, about 15% of them singletons; the top ten hold approximately 0.038%. Specimen: naive CD4+ T cells from blood. The receptors here all came from a man aged 30 to 39 in good health.

This clone has just a few counts. The V and J genes are TRBV5-1 and TRBJ2-7; D unresolved. V was clipped by 0 bases and J by 0 bases, with 7 bases between them. The CDR3 sequence is 14 residues long. The V gene's germline CDR1 is SGHRS and CDR2 YFSETQ. The CDR3 spells CASSLGATSYEQYF. The CDR3 DNA sequence: TGCGCCAGCAGCTTGGGTGCCACCTCCTACGAGCAGTACTTC.

This chain links TRBV6-5 with TRBJ2-7; no clear D. This CDR3 is built from 12 residues. Germline CDR1 reads MNHEY; CDR2 reads SVGAGI. The V end was cut by 0 bases, the J end by 5 bases, with 5 bases between. In nucleotides, the CDR3 is TGTGCCAGCAGTTACTCTAGAGACGAGCAGTACTTC. Translation: CASSYSRDEQYF.

The CDR3 DNA reads TGCGCCAGCAGCCTCCAACAGGTCGAAAAACTGTTTTTT. It specifies CASSLQQVEKLFF. The V and J genes are TRBV4-3 and TRBJ1-4; TRBD1 might be the D (5 bases). The CDR3 extends over 13 amino acids. Germline CDR1 is LGHNA and CDR2 is YSLEER. Trimming took off 4 bases at V and 8 bases at J, with 11 bases between the two ends.

Only a few counts were recorded for this clone. The chain combines TRBV2 with TRBJ2-5; D is ambiguous. The germline V and J ends were trimmed by 11 bases and 4 bases, with 14 bases remaining between them. Per the germline V gene, CDR1 is SNHLY and CDR2 is FYNNEI. The CDR3 length is 12 residues. As DNA, the CDR3 is TGTGCCTGCCGGCCGGACGGAGAGACCCAGTACTTC. Its translation: CACRPDGETQYF.

The J gene is TRBJ2-3, the V gene TRBV28; D unclear. The germline CDR1 and CDR2 sequences are MDHEN and SYDVKM. The CDR3 has 15 residues. Trimming left V 5 bases short and J 8 bases short, with 20 bases between. This CDR3 is CASSSPESPAATQYF. The CDR3 DNA is TGTGCCAGCAGTAGCCCCGAATCCCCGGCGGCTACGCAGTATTTT.

This clone was counted between two and nine times. V usage is TRBV5-1 and J usage is TRBJ1-1; tentatively, D is TRBD1 (6 bases). Germline V gene sequence: CDR1 SGHRS, CDR2 YFSETQ. V was shortened by 4 bases and J by 3 bases, with 10 bases between the two germline ends. The CDR3 contains 13 residues. The CDR3 reads CASSGTGYTEAFF. The CDR3, as DNA: TGCGCCAGCAGCGGAACAGGGTACACTGAAGCTTTCTTT.

This clone was seen only a few times. The V and J genes are TRBV19 and TRBJ2-4, with D perhaps given as TRBD1 or TRBD2 (5 bases each). This CDR3 has 14 residues. CDR1 is LNHDA and CDR2 is SQIVND in the germline V gene (reference sequence). The germline V and J ends were trimmed by 0 bases and 8 bases, with 11 bases remaining between them. CDR3 nucleotides: TGTGCCAGTAGTATAGATCCCGGGGCGGACATTCAGTACTTC. Protein sequence: CASSIDPGADIQYF. The full variable domain, its missing parts supplied by reference TRBV19 and TRBJ2-4, is DGGITQSPKYLFRKEGQNVTLSCEQNLNHDAMYWYRQDPGQGLRLIYYSQIVNDFQKGDIAEGYSVSREKKESFPLTVTSAQKNPTAFYLCASSIDPGADIQYFGAGTRLSVL.

The sample holds a few counts of this clone. The chain recombines TRBV2 with TRBJ2-3; no definite D call. Germline CDR1 SNHLY, CDR2 FYNNEI. The CDR3 length is 14 residues. V was trimmed by 2 bases and J by 0 bases, leaving 6 bases between them. The CDR3 DNA is TGTGCCAGCAGTGAACAATCTAGCACAGATACGCAGTATTTT. Translation: CASSEQSSTDTQYF. The full variable domain, completed using reference TRBV2 and TRBJ2-3, is EPEVTQTPSHQVTQMGQEVILRCVPISNHLYFYWYRQILGQKVEFLVSFYNNEISEKSEIFDDQFSVERPDGSNFTLKIRSTKLEDSAMYFCASSEQSSTDTQYFGPGTRLTVL.

The chain employs TRBV19 and TRBJ2-5; unclear D gene. V dropped 3 bases and J dropped 5 bases, with 4 bases sitting between them. Germline assignment: CDR1 LNHDA and CDR2 SQIVND (reference sequence). The CDR3 extends over 11 amino acids. Here the CDR3 reads CASSMAETQYF. CDR3 nucleotide sequence: TGTGCCAGTAGTATGGCGGAGACCCAGTACTTC.

The chain combines TRBV5-6 with TRBJ2-3; D not resolved. Trimming shortened V by 5 bases and J by 4 bases, and 14 bases separated the two germline ends. This CDR3 comprises 14 residues. Looked up from germline, CDR1 is SGHDT and CDR2 is YYEEEE. The CDR3 bases are TGTGCCAGCAGTTCCCCTGCATCGCCAGATACGCAGTATTTT. Translated: CASSSPASPDTQYF. The full variable domain, in which reference TRBV5-6 and TRBJ2-3 provide the parts outside the CDR3, is DAGVTQSPTHLIKTRGQQVTLRCSPKSGHDTVSWYQQALGQGPQFIFQYYEEEERQRGNFPDRFSGHQFPNYSSELNVNALLLGDSALYLCASSSPASPDTQYFGPGTRLTVL.

The gene calls are TRBV7-2 and TRBJ1-3; 12 nucleotides align to TRBD1. CDR3 size: 18 residues. In germline, CDR1 is SGHTA, CDR2 FQGNSA. Germline trimming cut 1 base from V and 4 bases from J; bases unmatched to any gene: 8. The CDR3 nucleotides read TGTGCCAGCAGCTTAGTATCTGGGACAGGGGGCTACGGAAACACCATATATTTT. Translation gives CASSLVSGTGGYGNTIYF. The full variable domain, completed using reference TRBV7-2 and TRBJ1-3, is GAGVSQSPSNKVTEKGKDVELRCDPISGHTALYWYRQSLGQGLEFLIYFQGNSAPDKSGLPSDRFSAERTGGSVSTLTIQRTQQEDSAVYLCASSLVSGTGGYGNTIYFGEGSWLTVV.

In this sample, this clone turned up a few times. The V gene is TRBV15, the J gene TRBJ2-3, with D possibly being TRBD1 or TRBD2 (5 bases each). CDR1 is LNHNV and CDR2 is YYDKDF in the germline V gene (reference sequence). The CDR3 is made up of 14 amino acids. V was cut by 1 base and J by 5 bases, with 10 bases left in between. CDR3 DNA: TGTGCCACCAGCAGAGGTGGGACGCAAGATACGCAGTATTTT. Protein sequence: CATSRGGTQDTQYF. Supplemented by reference TRBV15 and TRBJ2-3, the full variable domain reads DAMVIQNPRYQVTQFGKPVTLSCSQTLNHNVMYWYQQKSSQAPKLLFHYYDKDFNNEADTPDNFQSRRPNTSFCFLDIRSPGLGDTAMYLCATSRGGTQDTQYFGPGTRLTVL.

This clone was picked up a small number of times. V usage is TRBV6-6 and J usage is TRBJ1-4; D remains unclear. The CDR3 sequence is 12 residues long. The germline gives CDR1 MNHNY, CDR2 SVGAGI (reference sequence). V was shortened by 3 bases and J by 7 bases, with 6 bases between the two germline ends. CDR3 nucleotide sequence: TGTGCCAGCAGTTATCAAGGTGAAAAACTGTTTTTT. Protein: CASSYQGEKLFF.

The genes are TRBV9 and TRBJ2-5; D not certain. Trimming removed 3 bases from V and 5 bases from J, with 11 bases in between. The CDR3 runs to 13 residues. The V gene's germline CDR1 is SGDLS and CDR2 YYNGEE. CDR3 sequence reads: CASSATLGETQYF. The DNA for the CDR3 is TGTGCCAGCAGCGCCACACTCGGGGAGACCCAGTACTTC.

This clone was observed a handful of times. The chain links TRBV6-1 to TRBJ2-6, with D uncertain. V lost 6 bases and J lost 1, with 4 bases in between. This CDR3 is 13 amino acids long. The germline CDR1 and CDR2 sequences are MNHNS and SASEGT. This CDR3 is CASSLSGANVLTF. The CDR3 coding sequence is TGTGCCAGCAGCCTATCTGGGGCCAACGTCCTGACTTTC.